This T cell receptor beta chain was sequenced in a study of identical twins. Study outcomes and limitations: Excess low generation probability was seen in twin-shared out-of-frame alpha sequences.

V shed 9 bases, J shed 6 bases, and the junction held 4 bases outside the gene matches. Germline CDR1 reads KGHDR; CDR2 reads SFDVKD. CDR3 size: 13 residues. TCRdb independently ran MiXCR on the 5' RACE reads; one entry per CDR3 protein. The table has 400,000 to 600,000 distinct CDR3 sequences, approximately 20% seen once. Remarks on this clonotype: The antigen remains undetermined.

This same sample was also taken into another study, of yellow fever vaccine responses in identical twins.

The rearrangement uses TRBV24-1 and TRBJ2-1, with 10 nucleotides matching TRBD2. The specimen was CD4+ T cells sorted from blood. This TCR was sampled from a young woman in good health. The CDR3 region has the DNA TGTGCCACCGGGACTAGCGTTTTCAATGAGCAGTTCTTC. It encodes CATGTSVFNEQFF.